This TCR beta chain was identified in a study of shared clonotypes between healthy human individuals. Naive CD8 isolation took CD45RO-negative cells positively selected for CCR7 and excluded terminally differentiated effector memory CD45RA+ cells. Generated by immunoSEQ multiplex PCR, the TCRdb table keeps only in-frame clones and is missing some. The repertoire has around 2,100,000 clones, about 95% of them found once; the top ten carry around 1%. The CDR3 is 15 amino acids. Trimming left V 3 bases short and J 7 bases short, with 18 bases between. In germline, CDR1 is SNHLY, CDR2 FYNNEI. This clonotype was obtained from a young man in good health. The material sequenced was naive CD8+ T cells sorted from blood. This sequence joins TRBV2 and TRBJ1-2; D perhaps matches TRBD1 (5 bases). The CDR3 DNA follows: TGTGCCAGCAGTGAGAGGGGTCAGGGTGCCCGTGGCTACACCTTC. Its translation: CASSERGQGARGYTF.